The T cell receptor beta chain under discussion was sequenced for a study of long-term antiretroviral therapy in people with HIV. Survey-level resolution applied to immunoSEQ assay v3.0. The method was immunoSEQ multiplex PCR; TCRdb's version includes in-frame clones alone and lacks a portion of them. This sample yields over 9,500 clones, of which 70% to 80% are seen a single time; over 20% belongs to the top ten. The CDR3 sequence is 15 residues long. The germline gives CDR1 SGHRS, CDR2 YFSETQ. V trimming: 5 bases; J trimming: 0 bases; junction bases outside the gene matches: 3. Broader study findings: No data were available on ART adherence, viral resistance or therapy changes. Versus controls, repertoires in people with HIV had narrower CDR3 length ranges.

As to this clone: The target antigen is unknown.

The sequencing here drew on unsorted PBMCs, taken 1.8 years before starting antiretroviral therapy. The chain recombines TRBV5-1 with TRBJ1-1; 11 nucleotides align to TRBD1. The sequence was obtained from a man aged 35-49 years with HIV. The CDR3, as DNA: TGCGCCAGCAGTCGGACAGGGGGCATGAACACTGAAGCTTTCTTT. Translating it yields CASSRTGGMNTEAFF.